These T cell receptor beta chains were read from a single sample in a study of T-cell reconstitution after alpha-beta-depleted transplantation in children. TCRdb re-derived calls from the PCR reads in MiXCR, one entry per CDR3 protein. This sample has about 200,000 distinct CDR3 sequences, with approximately 6.9% found just once. Sample: PBMCs, taken before TCRalphabeta/CD19-depleted stem cell transplant. The receptor set was obtained from a boy aged 2 to 9 with acute lymphoblastic leukemia, due to receive a stem cell transplant. Each CDR3 is given with its conserved first and last residue. D genes are given only for firm matches.

D gene: -
V gene: TRBV29-1
J gene: TRBJ1-2
CDR3 protein: CSVELGSRNYGYTF

D gene: -
V gene: TRBV7-9
J gene: TRBJ1-1
CDR3 protein: CASSLEAAENTEAFF

D gene: -
V gene: TRBV9
J gene: TRBJ2-7
CDR3 protein: CASSVGKVPTYEQYF

D gene: TRBD2
V gene: TRBV7-9
J gene: TRBJ2-5
CDR3 protein: CASSLSSGRTQYF

D gene: -
V gene: TRBV3-1
J gene: TRBJ1-1
CDR3 protein: CASSQDLKEAFF

D gene: TRBD2
V gene: TRBV13
J gene: TRBJ2-1
CDR3 protein: CASSPTRGLDQYNEQFF

D gene: TRBD2
V gene: TRBV29-1
J gene: TRBJ2-1
CDR3 protein: CSVGGGTSGSSQFF

D gene: TRBD2
V gene: TRBV20-1
J gene: TRBJ2-7
CDR3 protein: CSARDLAGAYEQYF

D gene: TRBD1
V gene: TRBV12-3/TRBV12-4
J gene: TRBJ2-1
CDR3 protein: CASSLAGQGPHNEQFF

D gene: TRBD2
V gene: TRBV7-2
J gene: TRBJ2-2
CDR3 protein: CASSPAVAGITGELFF

D gene: -
V gene: TRBV2
J gene: TRBJ1-2
CDR3 protein: CASSEEYGVNYGYTF

D gene: -
V gene: TRBV27
J gene: TRBJ2-1
CDR3 protein: CASSVGGEQFF

D gene: -
V gene: TRBV20-1
J gene: TRBJ2-1
CDR3 protein: CSARDPEGWEQFF

D gene: TRBD2
V gene: TRBV20-1
J gene: TRBJ2-3
CDR3 protein: CSARALLAGGAHVDTQYF

D gene: -
V gene: TRBV7-9
J gene: TRBJ2-7
CDR3 protein: CASSLARMEQYF

D gene: TRBD1
V gene: TRBV4-2
J gene: TRBJ2-1
CDR3 protein: CASSHDRGGEQFF

D gene: -
V gene: TRBV7-9
J gene: TRBJ2-3
CDR3 protein: CASSASGVSDTQYF

D gene: -
V gene: TRBV12-3/TRBV12-4
J gene: TRBJ1-3
CDR3 protein: CASSSLTTEVPGNTIYF

D gene: -
V gene: TRBV6-2/TRBV6-3
J gene: TRBJ2-2
CDR3 protein: CASSYVATNTGELFF

D gene: TRBD1
V gene: TRBV29-1
J gene: TRBJ1-1
CDR3 protein: CSDRGAGEAFF

D gene: TRBD2
V gene: TRBV7-2
J gene: TRBJ2-5
CDR3 protein: CASSSSGGLNQETQYF

D gene: -
V gene: TRBV6-2/TRBV6-3
J gene: TRBJ1-4
CDR3 protein: CASSQVATNEKLFF

D gene: TRBD1
V gene: TRBV20-1
J gene: TRBJ2-7
CDR3 protein: CSARTGTGDHEQYF

D gene: TRBD2
V gene: TRBV7-2
J gene: TRBJ2-3
CDR3 protein: CASSPSIGRAPDTQYF

D gene: -
V gene: TRBV6-5
J gene: TRBJ1-4
CDR3 protein: CASSYGGELFF